A selection of T cell receptor beta chains follows, all from one sample in a study of cytomegalovirus exposure and HLA in healthy donors. Repertoires were generated with immunoSEQ multiplex PCR, while TCRdb's copy carries only in-frame clones and drops some. Of some 170,000 clones in the sample, 70% to 85% were seen once. Input material: PBMCs. The source of these receptors is a man between 25 and 39 years old in good health and CMV-seropositive. Both conserved end residues are part of each CDR3. D genes are given only for firm matches. Not all rows give a size; the values are once, few, many and, for expanded clones, a class.

cdr3_aa cdr3_nt cdr3_length clone_size d_call j_call v_call
CAISGSRSNQPQHF TGTGCCATCAGCGGGTCCCGTAGCAATCAGCCCCAGCATTTT 14 . . TRBJ1-5 TRBV10-3
CASSLIGLGSNGSPLHF TGCGCCAGCAGCTTGATTGGTCTGGGGAGTAACGGTTCACCCCTCCACTTT 17 . . TRBJ1-6 TRBV5-1
CASSFLDRHNEQFF TGTGCCAGCAGTTTCCTGGACAGGCACAATGAGCAGTTCTTC 14 . TRBD1 TRBJ2-1 TRBV28
CASSLRGLMNTGELFF TGCGCCAGCAGCTTGAGGGGACTGATGAACACCGGGGAGCTGTTTTTT 16 . . TRBJ2-2 TRBV5-1
CASSSGTGRTDTQYF TGCGCCAGCAGCTCCGGGACAGGACGCACAGATACGCAGTATTTT 15 . TRBD1 TRBJ2-3 TRBV5-1
CAWSVRQGAEKLFF TGTGCCTGGAGTGTACGACAGGGGGCCGAAAAACTGTTTTTT 14 . TRBD1 TRBJ1-4 TRBV30
CASSGDRDSGTDTQYF TGTGCCAGCAGCGGGGACCGGGACAGTGGCACAGATACGCAGTATTTT 16 once TRBD1 TRBJ2-3 TRBV7-2
CASSAGTGGNSPLHF TGTGCCAGCAGCGCCGGGACAGGGGGAAATTCACCCCTCCACTTT 15 . TRBD1 TRBJ1-6 TRBV7-9
CASSFLGYEQYF TGTGCCAGCAGCTTTCTAGGCTACGAGCAGTACTTC 12 . . TRBJ2-7 TRBV7-9
CASSLVGGGLTGELFF TGCGCCAGCAGCTTGGTTGGAGGGGGCTTGACCGGGGAGCTGTTTTTT 16 few . TRBJ2-2 TRBV5-1
CASARGSSYNEQFF TGTGCCAGCGCCCGGGGAAGCTCCTACAATGAGCAGTTCTTC 14 . . TRBJ2-1 TRBV7-8
CASSNTPQGGTEAFF TGTGCCAGCAGCAATACACCACAGGGTGGCACTGAAGCTTTCTTT 15 . . TRBJ1-1 TRBV9
CASSLGRGPVYEQYF TGTGCCAGCAGCTTAGGGCGGGGGCCAGTGTACGAGCAGTACTTC 15 . . TRBJ2-7 TRBV11-2
CASSLGVGTDTQYF TGTGCCAGCAGCCTAGGGGTGGGCACAGATACGCAGTATTTT 14 . . TRBJ2-3 TRBV6-4
CASSLLGAGDSYEQYF TGTGCCAGCAGCTTACTTGGAGCGGGGGACTCCTACGAGCAGTACTTC 16 few TRBD2 TRBJ2-7 TRBV11-2
CASSSSGQGALNEQFF TGTGCCAGCAGCTCCTCGGGACAGGGGGCGCTGAATGAGCAGTTCTTC 16 . TRBD1 TRBJ2-1 TRBV11-3
CASSTPGLATEQYF TGTGCCAGCAGCACCCCCGGACTAGCAACTGAGCAGTACTTC 14 . TRBD2 TRBJ2-7 TRBV5-4
CASSDSGQGARWAEAFF TGTGCCAGCAGTGATTCAGGGCAGGGGGCACGATGGGCTGAAGCTTTCTTT 17 once TRBD1 TRBJ1-1 TRBV25-1
CASTKVMGLASTDTQYF TGTGCCAGCACCAAAGTTATGGGGCTAGCGAGCACAGATACGCAGTATTTT 17 . . TRBJ2-3 TRBV21-1
CASSPIRQGTGELFF TGTGCCAGCAGCCCAATAAGACAGGGCACCGGGGAGCTGTTTTTT 15 . TRBD1 TRBJ2-2 TRBV7-2
CASSLSSGGPNTGELFF TGCGCCAGCAGCTTGTCTAGCGGGGGACCGAACACCGGGGAGCTGTTTTTT 17 . TRBD2 TRBJ2-2 TRBV5-1
CASSDRGTGELFF TGTGCCAGCAGCGACAGGGGGACCGGGGAGCTGTTTTTT 13 . TRBD1 TRBJ2-2 TRBV9
CASSLSAGTEQHF TGTGCCAGCAGTTTATCCGCGGGGACAGAGCAGCATTTT 13 . TRBD1 TRBJ1-5 TRBV28
CASSQEETGDSYGYTF TGCGCCAGCAGCCAAGAGGAGACAGGGGATAGCTATGGCTACACCTTC 16 once TRBD1 TRBJ1-2 TRBV4-1
CASSLAELAGRGEQFF TGTGCCAGCAGCTTAGCAGAACTAGCGGGGAGAGGTGAGCAGTTCTTC 16 . TRBD2 TRBJ2-1 TRBV7-9
CASTSQGQGHTEAFF TGCGCCAGCACTTCGCAGGGGCAGGGTCACACTGAAGCTTTCTTT 15 . . TRBJ1-1 TRBV5-1
CASTWGKVNSPLHF TGTGCCAGTACGTGGGGCAAGGTGAATTCACCCCTCCACTTT 14 . . TRBJ1-6 TRBV19
CASSRTSGGLQETQYF TGCGCCAGCAGCAGAACTAGCGGGGGGCTACAAGAGACCCAGTACTTC 16 . TRBD2 TRBJ2-5 TRBV5-1